Shown below are 2 T cell receptor beta chains from a single sample sequenced in a study of human CD8 memory T cell subsets. TCR beta was sequenced from UMI-tagged 5' RACE libraries. With the 5' RACE reads reprocessed, TCRdb shows one record per CDR3 protein and no DNA. There are about 3,700 distinct CDR3 sequences in the sample, with less than 20% held by the top ten. The material sequenced was CD8+ T cells from PBMCs. Receptors were obtained from a human donor in good health.

The V gene is TRBV5-6, the J gene TRBJ2-5. The germline V gene encodes CDR1 SGHDT and CDR2 YYEEEE. The CDR3 is made up of 13 amino acids. This chain's CDR3 is CASSLQPDQTQYF.

The chain carries TRBV7-9 and TRBJ2-3; TCRdb outputs TRBD1, but without DNA this stays unchecked. Per the germline V gene, CDR1 is SEHNR and CDR2 is FQNEAQ (reference sequence). This CDR3 has 13 amino acids. The chain's CDR3 is CASTGLVPDTQYF.